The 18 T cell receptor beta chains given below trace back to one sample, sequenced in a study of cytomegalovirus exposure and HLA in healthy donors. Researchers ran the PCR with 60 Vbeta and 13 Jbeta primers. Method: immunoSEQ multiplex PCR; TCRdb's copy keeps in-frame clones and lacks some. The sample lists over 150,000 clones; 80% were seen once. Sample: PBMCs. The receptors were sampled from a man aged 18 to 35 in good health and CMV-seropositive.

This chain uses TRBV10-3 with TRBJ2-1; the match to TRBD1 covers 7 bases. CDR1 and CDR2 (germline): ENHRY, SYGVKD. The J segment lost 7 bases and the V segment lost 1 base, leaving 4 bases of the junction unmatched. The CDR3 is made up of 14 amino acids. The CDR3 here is CAISEYTGENEQFF. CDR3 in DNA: TGTGCCATCAGTGAGTATACAGGGGAAAATGAGCAGTTCTTC.

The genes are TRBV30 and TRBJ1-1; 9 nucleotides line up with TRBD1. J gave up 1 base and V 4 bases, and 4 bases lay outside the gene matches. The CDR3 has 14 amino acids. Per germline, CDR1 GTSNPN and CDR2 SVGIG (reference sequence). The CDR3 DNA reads TGTGCCTGGAACCTACAGGGGGCGAACACTGAAGCTTTCTTT. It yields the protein CAWNLQGANTEAFF.

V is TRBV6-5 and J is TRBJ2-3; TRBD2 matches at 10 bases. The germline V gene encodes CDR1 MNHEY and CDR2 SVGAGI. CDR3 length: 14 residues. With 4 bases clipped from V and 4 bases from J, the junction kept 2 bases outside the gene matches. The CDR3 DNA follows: TGTGCCAGCAGTTCGGGACTAGCGTCAGATACGCAGTATTTT. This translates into CASSSGLASDTQYF.

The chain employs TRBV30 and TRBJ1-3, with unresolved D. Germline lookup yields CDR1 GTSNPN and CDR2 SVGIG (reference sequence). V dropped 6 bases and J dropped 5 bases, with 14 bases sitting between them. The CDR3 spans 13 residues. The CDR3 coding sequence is TGTGCCTGCGTCTACCACGGTAGAAACACCATATATTTT. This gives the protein CACVYHGRNTIYF.

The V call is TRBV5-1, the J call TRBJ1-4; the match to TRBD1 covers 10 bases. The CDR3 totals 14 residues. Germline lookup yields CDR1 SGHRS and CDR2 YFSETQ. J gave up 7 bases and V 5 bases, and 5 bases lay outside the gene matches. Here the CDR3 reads CASRAGTGAEKLFF. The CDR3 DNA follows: TGCGCCAGCAGAGCCGGGACAGGGGCTGAAAAACTGTTTTTT.

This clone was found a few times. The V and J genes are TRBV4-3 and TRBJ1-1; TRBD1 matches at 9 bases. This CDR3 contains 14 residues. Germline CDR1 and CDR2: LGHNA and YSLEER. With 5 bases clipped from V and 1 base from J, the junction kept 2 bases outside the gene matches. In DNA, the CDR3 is TGCGCCAGCAGCTGGGGACAGGGGAACACTGAAGCTTTCTTT. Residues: CASSWGQGNTEAFF.

Here the CDR3 DNA reads TGTGCCAGCAGCCAAGACCGCTCCTATAATTCACCCCTCCACTTT. It encodes CASSQDRSYNSPLHF. The chain couples TRBV14 to TRBJ1-6; D gene uncertain. CDR1 SGHDN and CDR2 FVKESK come from the germline V gene. Trimming cost V 0 bases and J 0 bases, with 3 bases left between them. The CDR3 is 15 residues long.

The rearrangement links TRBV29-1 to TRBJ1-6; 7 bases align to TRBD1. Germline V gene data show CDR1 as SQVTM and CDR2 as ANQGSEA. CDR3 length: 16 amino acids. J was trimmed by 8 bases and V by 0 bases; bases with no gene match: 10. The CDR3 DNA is TGCAGCGTTGAAGATGGAAGGGGGCAGGTTGATTCACCCCTCCACTTT. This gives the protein CSVEDGRGQVDSPLHF.

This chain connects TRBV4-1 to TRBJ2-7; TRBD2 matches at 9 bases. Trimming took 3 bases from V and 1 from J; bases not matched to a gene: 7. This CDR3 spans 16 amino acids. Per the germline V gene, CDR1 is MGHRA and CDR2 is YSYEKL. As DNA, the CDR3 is TGCGCCAGCAGCCAGGACCTAGCGGGGCCTTCCTACGAGCAGTACTTC. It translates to CASSQDLAGPSYEQYF.

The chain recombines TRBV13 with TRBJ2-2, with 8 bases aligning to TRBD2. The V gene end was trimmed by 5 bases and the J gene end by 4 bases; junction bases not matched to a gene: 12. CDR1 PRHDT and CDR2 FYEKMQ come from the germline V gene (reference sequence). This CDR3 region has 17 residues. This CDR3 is CASSPPKGLVGTGELFF. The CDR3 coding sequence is TGTGCCAGCAGCCCCCCCAAGGGACTAGTGGGCACCGGGGAGCTGTTTTTT.

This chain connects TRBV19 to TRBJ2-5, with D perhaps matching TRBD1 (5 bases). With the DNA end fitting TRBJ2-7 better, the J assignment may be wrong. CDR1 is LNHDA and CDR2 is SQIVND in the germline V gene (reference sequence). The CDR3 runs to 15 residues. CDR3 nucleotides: TGTGCCAGTAGTACCACCGGACACGTCGTGGGCGAGCAGTACTTC. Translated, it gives CASSTTGHVVGEQYF.

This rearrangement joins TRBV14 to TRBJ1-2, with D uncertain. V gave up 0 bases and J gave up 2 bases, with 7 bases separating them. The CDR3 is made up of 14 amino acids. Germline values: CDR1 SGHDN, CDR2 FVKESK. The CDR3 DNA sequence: TGTGCCAGCAGCCAAGACCGGTTAAACTATGGCTACACCTTC. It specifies CASSQDRLNYGYTF.

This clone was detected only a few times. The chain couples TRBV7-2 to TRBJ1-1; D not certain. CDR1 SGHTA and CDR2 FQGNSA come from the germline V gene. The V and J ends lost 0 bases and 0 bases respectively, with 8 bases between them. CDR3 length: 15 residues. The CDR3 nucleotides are TGTGCCAGCAGCTTAGCCGAGGGCATGAACACTGAAGCTTTCTTT. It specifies CASSLAEGMNTEAFF.

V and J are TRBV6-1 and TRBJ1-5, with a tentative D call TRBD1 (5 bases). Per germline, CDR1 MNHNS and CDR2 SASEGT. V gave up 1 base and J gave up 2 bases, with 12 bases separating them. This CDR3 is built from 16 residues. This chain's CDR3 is CASSEGAGLGNQPQHF. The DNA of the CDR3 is TGTGCCAGCAGTGAAGGCGCAGGGCTGGGCAATCAGCCCCAGCATTTT.

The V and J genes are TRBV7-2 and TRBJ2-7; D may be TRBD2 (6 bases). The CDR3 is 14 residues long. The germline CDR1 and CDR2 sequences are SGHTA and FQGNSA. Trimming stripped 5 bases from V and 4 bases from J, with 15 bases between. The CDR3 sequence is CASSPRDVGYEQYF. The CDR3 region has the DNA TGTGCCAGCAGCCCGCGGGATGTGGGTTACGAGCAGTACTTC.

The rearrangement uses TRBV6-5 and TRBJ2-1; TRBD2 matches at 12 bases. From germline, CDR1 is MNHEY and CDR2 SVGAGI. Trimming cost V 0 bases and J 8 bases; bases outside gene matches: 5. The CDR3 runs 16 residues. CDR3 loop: CASSYSLTSGSHEQFF. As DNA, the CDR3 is TGTGCCAGCAGTTACTCCCTGACTAGCGGGAGCCATGAGCAGTTCTTC.

CDR3: CASSLAYSNQPQHF. In DNA, the CDR3 is TGTGCCAGCAGCTTAGCTTATAGCAATCAGCCCCAGCATTTT. V and J are TRBV7-9 and TRBJ1-5; D is uncertain. The germline V and J ends were trimmed by 0 bases and 0 bases, with 3 bases remaining between them. Germline V lookup: CDR1 SEHNR, CDR2 FQNEAQ (reference sequence). This CDR3 spans 14 amino acids. Supplemented by reference TRBV7-9 and TRBJ1-5, the full variable domain reads DTGVSQNPRHKITKRGQNVTFRCDPISEHNRLYWYRQTLGQGPEFLTYFQNEAQLEKSRLLSDRFSAERPKGSFSTLEIQRTEQGDSAMYLCASSLAYSNQPQHFGDGTRLSIL.

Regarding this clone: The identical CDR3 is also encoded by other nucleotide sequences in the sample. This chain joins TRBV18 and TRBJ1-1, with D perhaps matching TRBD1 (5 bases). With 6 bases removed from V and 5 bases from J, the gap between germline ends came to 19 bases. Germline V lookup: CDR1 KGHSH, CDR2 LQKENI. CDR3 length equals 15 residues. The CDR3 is CASSPLPKAGTEAFF. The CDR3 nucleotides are TGTGCCAGCTCGCCTCTCCCAAAAGCAGGGACTGAAGCTTTCTTT.